This T cell receptor beta chain is drawn from a study of cytomegalovirus exposure and HLA in healthy donors. Overall study findings and caveats: Prediction of most subjects' HLA-A and HLA-B alleles by TCR beta sequences was reportedly accurate. The later analysis indicated that the majority of CMV-associated TCR beta chains appeared HLA-restricted.

The primer mix had 60 Vbeta and 13 Jbeta primers. The table came from immunoSEQ multiplex PCR; TCRdb's copy has only in-frame clones and leaves some out. This sample contains 120,000 to 150,000 clones. The germline V and J ends were trimmed by 3 bases and 4 bases, with 10 bases remaining between them. Per germline, CDR1 SGDLS and CDR2 YYNGEE. The CDR3 is 13 amino acids. About this clone itself: Its specificity is unknown.

Sequences were obtained from PBMCs. The source is a man between 40 and 49 years old in good health and CMV-seronegative. The gene calls are TRBV9 and TRBJ1-2; D may be TRBD1 (6 bases). The CDR3 DNA reads as TGTGCCAGCAGCGCAACAGGGCGCTATGGCTACACCTTC. It codes for CASSATGRYGYTF.